This section outlines one T cell receptor beta chain sequence together with its context. What it recognizes is unknown. The primer mix had 60 Vbeta and 13 Jbeta primers. The protocol was immunoSEQ multiplex PCR, while the TCRdb copy is restricted to in-frame clones and leaves out a portion. The sample's table shows about 92,000 clones. The entry originates in a study of cytomegalovirus exposure and HLA in healthy donors. When sampled, the donors appeared nominally healthy, though they likely had unrecorded immune exposures. There are 15 residues in the CDR3. V shed 1 base and J 0 bases; nucleotides not matched to a gene: 4. Germline V lookup: CDR1 SGHRS, CDR2 YFSETQ. Study-level findings and limits: The likely origin of a cluster of highly shared sequence variants was a sequencing artifact.

This TCR derives from a man aged 50-59 years in good health and CMV-seropositive. The genes are TRBV5-1 and TRBJ2-7; 7 bases map to TRBD2. Sequencing was done on a sample of PBMCs. The CDR3 DNA reads as TGCGCCAGCAGCTTGCGAGCGGGAAGCTCCTACGAGCAGTACTTC. It encodes CASSLRAGSSYEQYF.